This T cell receptor (beta chain) was observed in a study of CD8+CD57+ T cells in acquired aplastic anemia. Findings of the study overall: Patients did not significantly differ from controls in CD8+ Simpson's diversity. Found in both controls and patients were some 31 CD8+ CDR3 sequences.

In patients chosen for sequencing, flow cytometry had shown CD8+CD57+ cell expansion. Acquired aplastic anemia of severe grade affected all patients. V lost 5 bases and J lost 7; bases outside the gene matches: 7. The CDR3 is 14 residues long. Per the germline V gene, CDR1 is ENHRY and CDR2 is SYGVKD. Remarks on this clonotype: Its antigen is undetermined.

Genomic DNA, the template, was used for profiling of the TCR beta VDJ and CDR3. From the reads, TCRdb called clonotypes with MiXCR, one entry per CDR3 protein. The data show around 160,000 distinct CDR3 sequences, more than 45% seen once. Sequencing was performed on sorted CD4+, CD8+, or CD8+CD57+ T cells (not recorded which) from PBMCs. This sequence was found in a human donor with aplastic anemia. The V call is TRBV10-3, the J call TRBJ2-1, with TRBD2 matching over 8 bases. The CDR3 nucleotides are TGTGCCATCAGTAGTAGCGGGGCCTTAAATGAGCAGTTCTTC. Translation: CAISSSGALNEQFF.